The clone carrying this T cell receptor (beta chain) has just a few counts. As yet, its antigen is unknown. MiXCR was run by TCRdb on the 5' RACE reads, yielding one entry per CDR3 protein. This table holds about 120,000 distinct CDR3 sequences, approximately 15% found once. This sample is drawn from a study of T-cell memory formation after mild COVID-19. Across the whole study: Largely donor-specific TCR clusters were found. Points from the study as a whole: Still unconfirmed is whether the second-wave clones peaking on day 37 recognized SARS-CoV-2. Researchers report contracting CD4+ clones mostly in CM and EM, with CD8+ clones in EMRA. Clones that got smaller from day 15 to 85 had even CD4/CD8, while clones growing later tipped toward CD4+.

The sequencing sample was made of PBMCs or a T cell subset sorted from them (not recorded which). This clonotype originated in an adult woman who had mild COVID-19 (a few samples of this study predate the infection). Cell type and time point are not known.

The CDR3 here is CSASRGGRYNEQFF. In nucleotides, the CDR3 is TGCAGTGCTTCTCGGGGAGGGAGATACAATGAGCAGTTCTTC. V gene TRBV20-1 combines with J gene TRBJ2-1; 7 bases are shared with TRBD2. The V and J ends lost 5 bases and 4 bases, in that order; junction bases with no gene match: 8. The CDR3 is 14 amino acids. Germline CDR1 reads DFQATT; CDR2 reads SNEGSKA (reference sequence).